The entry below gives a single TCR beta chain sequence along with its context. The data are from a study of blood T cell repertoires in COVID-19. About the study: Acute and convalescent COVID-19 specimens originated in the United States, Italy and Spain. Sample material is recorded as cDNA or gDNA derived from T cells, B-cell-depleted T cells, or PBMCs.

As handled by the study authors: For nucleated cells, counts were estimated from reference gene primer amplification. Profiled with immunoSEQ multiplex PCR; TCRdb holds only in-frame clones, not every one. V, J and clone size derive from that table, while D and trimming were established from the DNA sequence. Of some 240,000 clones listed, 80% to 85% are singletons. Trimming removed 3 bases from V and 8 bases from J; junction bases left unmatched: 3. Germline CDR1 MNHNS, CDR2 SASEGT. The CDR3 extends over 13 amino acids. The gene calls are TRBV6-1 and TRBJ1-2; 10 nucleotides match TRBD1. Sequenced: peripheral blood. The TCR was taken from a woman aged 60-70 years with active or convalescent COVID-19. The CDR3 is CASSDRQGAGYTF. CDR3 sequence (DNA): TGTGCCAGCAGTGATAGACAGGGGGCGGGCTACACCTTC.